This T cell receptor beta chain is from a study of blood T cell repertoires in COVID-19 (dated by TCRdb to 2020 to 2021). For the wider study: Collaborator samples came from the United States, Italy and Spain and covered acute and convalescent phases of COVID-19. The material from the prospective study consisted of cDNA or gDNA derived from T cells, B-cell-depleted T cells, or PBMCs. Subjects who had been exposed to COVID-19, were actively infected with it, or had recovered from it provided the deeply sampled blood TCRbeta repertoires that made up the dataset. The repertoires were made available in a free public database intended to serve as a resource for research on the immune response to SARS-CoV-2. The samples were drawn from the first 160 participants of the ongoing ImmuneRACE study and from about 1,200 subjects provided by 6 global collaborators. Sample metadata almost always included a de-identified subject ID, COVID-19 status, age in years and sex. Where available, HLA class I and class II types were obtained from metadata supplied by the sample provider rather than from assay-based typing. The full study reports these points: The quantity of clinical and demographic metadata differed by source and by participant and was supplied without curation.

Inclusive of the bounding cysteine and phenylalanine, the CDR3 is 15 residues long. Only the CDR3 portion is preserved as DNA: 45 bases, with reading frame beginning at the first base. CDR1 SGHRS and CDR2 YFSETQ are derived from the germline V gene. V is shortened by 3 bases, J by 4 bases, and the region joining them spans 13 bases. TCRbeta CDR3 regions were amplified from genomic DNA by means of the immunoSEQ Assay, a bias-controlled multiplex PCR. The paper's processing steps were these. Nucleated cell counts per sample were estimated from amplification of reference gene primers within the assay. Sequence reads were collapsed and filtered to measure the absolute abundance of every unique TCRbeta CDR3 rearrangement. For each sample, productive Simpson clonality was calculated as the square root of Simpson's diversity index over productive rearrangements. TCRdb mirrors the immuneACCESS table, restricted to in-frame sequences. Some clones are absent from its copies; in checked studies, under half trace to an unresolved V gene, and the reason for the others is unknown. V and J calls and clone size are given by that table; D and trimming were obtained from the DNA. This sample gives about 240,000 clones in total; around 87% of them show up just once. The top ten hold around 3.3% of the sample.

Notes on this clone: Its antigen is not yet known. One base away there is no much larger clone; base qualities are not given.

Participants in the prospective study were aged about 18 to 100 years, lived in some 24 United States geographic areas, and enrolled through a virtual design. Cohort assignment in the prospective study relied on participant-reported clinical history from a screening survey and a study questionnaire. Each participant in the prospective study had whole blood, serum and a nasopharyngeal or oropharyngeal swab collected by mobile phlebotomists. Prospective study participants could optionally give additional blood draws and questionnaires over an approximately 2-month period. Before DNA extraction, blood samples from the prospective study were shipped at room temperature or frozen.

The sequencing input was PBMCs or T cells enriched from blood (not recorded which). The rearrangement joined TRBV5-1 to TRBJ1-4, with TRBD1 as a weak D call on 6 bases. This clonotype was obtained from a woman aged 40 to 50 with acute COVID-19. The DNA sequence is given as TGCGCCAGCAGCTGGAACAGGGAGGGTAATGAAAAACTGTTTTTT. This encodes CASSWNREGNEKLFF.